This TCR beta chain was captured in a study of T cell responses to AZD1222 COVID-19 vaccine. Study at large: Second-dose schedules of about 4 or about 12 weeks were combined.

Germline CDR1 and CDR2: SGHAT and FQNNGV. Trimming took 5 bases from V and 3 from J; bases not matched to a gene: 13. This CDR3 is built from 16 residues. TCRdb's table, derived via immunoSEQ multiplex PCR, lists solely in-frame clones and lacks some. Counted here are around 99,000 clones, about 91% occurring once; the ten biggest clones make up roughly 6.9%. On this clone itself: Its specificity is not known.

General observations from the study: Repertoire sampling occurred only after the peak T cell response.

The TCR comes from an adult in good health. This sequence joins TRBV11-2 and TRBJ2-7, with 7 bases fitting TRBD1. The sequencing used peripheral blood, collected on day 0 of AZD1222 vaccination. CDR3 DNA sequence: TGTGCCAGCAGCCTAAGACAGGGTCCTTTCAACTACGAGCAGTACTTC. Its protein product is CASSLRQGPFNYEQYF. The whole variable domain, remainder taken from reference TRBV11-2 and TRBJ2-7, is EAGVAQSPRYKIIEKRQSVAFWCNPISGHATLYWYQQILGQGPKLLIQFQNNGVVDDSQLPKDRFSAERLKGVDSTLKIQPAKLEDSAVYLCASSLRQGPFNYEQYFGPGTRLTVT.